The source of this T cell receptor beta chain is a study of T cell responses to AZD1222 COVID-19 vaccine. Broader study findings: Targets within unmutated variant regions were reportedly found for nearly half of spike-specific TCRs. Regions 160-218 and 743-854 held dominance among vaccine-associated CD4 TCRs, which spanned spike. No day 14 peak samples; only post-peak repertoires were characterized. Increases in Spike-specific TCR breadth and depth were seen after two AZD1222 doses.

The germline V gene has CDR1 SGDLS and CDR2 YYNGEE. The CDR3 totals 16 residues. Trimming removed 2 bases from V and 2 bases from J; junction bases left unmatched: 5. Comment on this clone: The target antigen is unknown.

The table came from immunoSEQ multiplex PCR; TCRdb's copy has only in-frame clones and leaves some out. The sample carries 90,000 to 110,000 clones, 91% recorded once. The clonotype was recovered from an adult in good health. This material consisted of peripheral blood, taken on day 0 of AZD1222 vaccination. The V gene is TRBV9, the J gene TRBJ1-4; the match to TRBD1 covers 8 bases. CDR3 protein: CASSVQGAATNEKLFF. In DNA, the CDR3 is TGTGCCAGCAGCGTCCAGGGGGCTGCGACTAATGAAAAACTGTTTTTT.